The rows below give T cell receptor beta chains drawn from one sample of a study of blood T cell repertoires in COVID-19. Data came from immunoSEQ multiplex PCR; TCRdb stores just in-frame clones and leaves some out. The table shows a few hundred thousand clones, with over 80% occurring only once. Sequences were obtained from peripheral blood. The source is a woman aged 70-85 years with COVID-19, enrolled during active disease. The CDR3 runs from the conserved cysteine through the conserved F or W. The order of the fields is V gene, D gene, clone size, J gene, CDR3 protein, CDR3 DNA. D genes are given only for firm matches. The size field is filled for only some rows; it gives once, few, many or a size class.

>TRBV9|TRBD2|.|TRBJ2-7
CASSSGLAGDPYEQYF
TGTGCCAGCAGCTCGGGACTAGCGGGAGACCCCTACGAGCAGTACTTC
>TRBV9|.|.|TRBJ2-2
CASSVGEGTFTLTGELFF
TGTGCCAGCAGCGTAGGAGAAGGGACATTCACTCTTACCGGGGAGCTGTTTTTT
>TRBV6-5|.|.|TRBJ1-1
CASILNTEAFF
TGTGCCAGCATTCTAAACACTGAAGCTTTCTTT
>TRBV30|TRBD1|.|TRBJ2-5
CAWARDRKQETQYF
TGTGCCTGGGCCCGGGACAGGAAACAAGAGACCCAGTACTTC
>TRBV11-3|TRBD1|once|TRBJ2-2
CASSQAGTGFTGELFF
TGTGCCAGCAGCCAAGCCGGGACAGGGTTCACCGGGGAGCTGTTTTTT
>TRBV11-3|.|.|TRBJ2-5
CASSLYGQRQETQYF
TGTGCCAGCAGCTTGTACGGACAACGCCAAGAGACCCAGTACTTC
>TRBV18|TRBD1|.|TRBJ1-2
CASSPPGQLKNYGYTF
TGTGCCAGCTCACCACCGGGACAGCTTAAAAACTATGGCTACACCTTC
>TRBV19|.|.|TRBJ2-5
CASSMDWRQETQYF
TGTGCCAGTAGTATGGACTGGCGACAAGAGACCCAGTACTTC
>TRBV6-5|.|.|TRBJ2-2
CASSVDRLNTGELFF
TGTGCCAGCAGCGTAGACAGGTTGAACACCGGGGAGCTGTTTTTT
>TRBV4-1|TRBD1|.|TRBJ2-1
CASSRGQGAGEQFF
TGCGCCAGCAGCCGAGGACAGGGGGCAGGTGAGCAGTTCTTC
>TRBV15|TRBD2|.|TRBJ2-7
CATSRGGLAGTYEQYF
TGTGCCACCAGCAGAGGGGGACTAGCGGGCACCTACGAGCAGTACTTC
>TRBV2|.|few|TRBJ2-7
CASSDATVLKGEQYF
TGTGCCAGCAGTGATGCGACAGTACTCAAGGGCGAGCAGTACTTC
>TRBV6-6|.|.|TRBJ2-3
CASSYTLKTTDTQYF
TGTGCCAGCAGTTACACCCTAAAGACTACAGATACGCAGTATTTT
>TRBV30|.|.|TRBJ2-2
CAWSFQSAGELFF
TGTGCCTGGAGTTTTCAGTCCGCCGGGGAGCTGTTTTTT
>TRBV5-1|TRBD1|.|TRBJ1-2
CASSGEGTGLNGYTF
TGCGCCAGCAGCGGGGAGGGGACAGGGCTCAATGGCTACACCTTC
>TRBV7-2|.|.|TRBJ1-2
CASSSRGQVYGYTF
TGTGCCAGCAGCTCCAGAGGGCAGGTCTATGGCTACACCTTC
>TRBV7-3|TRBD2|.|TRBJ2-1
CASSGLTSGTDNEQFF
TGTGCCAGCAGCGGACTGACTAGCGGTACTGACAATGAGCAGTTCTTC
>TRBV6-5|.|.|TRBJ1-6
CASSTPLIGGSPLHF
TGTGCCAGCAGTACCCCCTTAATCGGGGGTTCACCCCTCCACTTT